This is a list of T cell receptor beta chains from one sample in a study of Ad26.COV2.S vaccination and SARS-CoV-2 variants. Here immunoSEQ multiplex PCR was the method, and the copy in TCRdb shows in-frame clones only, minus some. The profile shows fewer than 400,000 clones, about 88% of them singletons. The material sequenced was peripheral blood, taken in a trial of Ad26.COV2.S vaccine versus placebo. These receptors all come from a person between 18 and 65 years old who received the Ad26.COV2.S COVID-19 vaccine or a placebo. Both conserved end residues are part of each CDR3. Each record gives: V gene, CDR3 protein.

v_gene: TRBV5-1
CDR3aa: CASSPGQGAQETQYF

v_gene: TRBV30
CDR3aa: CAWSVLAVAEAFF

v_gene: TRBV6-1
CDR3aa: CASSEGGARSYEQYF

v_gene: TRBV9
CDR3aa: CASTLRDGKYNEQFF

v_gene: TRBV7-9
CDR3aa: CASRPLSGAGDEQYF

v_gene: TRBV5-4
CDR3aa: CASSGAVTGVTYGYTF

v_gene: TRBV9
CDR3aa: CASSVGWGPYTEAFF

v_gene: TRBV12-5
CDR3aa: CASGATGIRDEAFF

v_gene: TRBV7-9
CDR3aa: CASSLVTWTGAMNTEAFF

v_gene: TRBV7-9
CDR3aa: CASSYATRPLGDTQYF

v_gene: TRBV27
CDR3aa: CASSQDSINYGYTF

v_gene: TRBV14
CDR3aa: CASSQGPKQYF

v_gene: TRBV2
CDR3aa: CASSEYVTGLGYTF

v_gene: TRBV27
CDR3aa: CASSLGVGTEAFF

v_gene: TRBV30
CDR3aa: CAWRTSGYTF

v_gene: TRBV10-3
CDR3aa: CAITRLGTDYGYTF

v_gene: TRBV7-9
CDR3aa: CASSPPSGNFGNTIYF

v_gene: TRBV27
CDR3aa: CASSSPLFESPLHF

v_gene: TRBV13
CDR3aa: CASSLGGQGAREQYF

v_gene: TRBV6-5
CDR3aa: CASSIRTGELFF

v_gene: TRBV2
CDR3aa: CASSARTHGGDEQFF

v_gene: TRBV7-6
CDR3aa: CASSLSTAGNTIYF

v_gene: TRBV7-2
CDR3aa: CASSRGGLSGNEQFF

v_gene: TRBV29-1
CDR3aa: CSVLLGGSNQPQHF

v_gene: TRBV4-3
CDR3aa: CASSQDRGDRGPSGANVLTF

v_gene: TRBV7-2
CDR3aa: CASSLAPRLAGGKQFF

v_gene: TRBV7-2
CDR3aa: CASSSDGSYNEQFF

v_gene: TRBV20-1
CDR3aa: CSVAKGDGYTF

v_gene: TRBV6-5
CDR3aa: CASSYGRGANYGYTF

v_gene: TRBV27
CDR3aa: CASSLASGAAYEQYF

v_gene: TRBV5-6
CDR3aa: CASSLGGTGVSPLHF

v_gene: TRBV21-1
CDR3aa: CASSKDHRLDLFTDTQYF

v_gene: TRBV3-1/TRBV3-2
CDR3aa: CASSQAGNTQYF

v_gene: TRBV5-4
CDR3aa: CASSLDGYGGNTQYF

v_gene: TRBV2
CDR3aa: CASSIAGGGDTQYF

v_gene: TRBV5-1
CDR3aa: CASSNIRDRVDEQYF

v_gene: TRBV5-4
CDR3aa: CASSSRGERDEQFF

v_gene: TRBV19
CDR3aa: CASSMASGTGHYGYTF

v_gene: TRBV7-9
CDR3aa: CASSLRVNRNTIYF

v_gene: TRBV4-1
CDR3aa: CASSQSPGYEQYF

v_gene: TRBV7-9
CDR3aa: CASSRTGDNEKLFF

v_gene: TRBV6-5
CDR3aa: CASQGGASLQPQHF

v_gene: TRBV19
CDR3aa: CASSISSGGAREQFF

v_gene: TRBV6-1
CDR3aa: CASSEPLTANTEAFF

v_gene: TRBV5-1
CDR3aa: CASSLSQNQETQYF

v_gene: TRBV9
CDR3aa: CASSVVGAGTEAFF

v_gene: TRBV12-3/TRBV12-4
CDR3aa: CASTANAQTQYF

v_gene: TRBV7-9
CDR3aa: CASSFSLGGDPIYF

v_gene: TRBV20-1
CDR3aa: CSARGNEKLFF

v_gene: TRBV5-8
CDR3aa: CASSSPGQGKDTQYF

v_gene: TRBV15
CDR3aa: CATSRDRDPAQPQHF

v_gene: TRBV29-1
CDR3aa: CSVSRGAGDTQYF

v_gene: TRBV5-8
CDR3aa: CASRGRIDEQYF

v_gene: TRBV7-6
CDR3aa: CASSLMGGAQETQYF

v_gene: TRBV10-1
CDR3aa: CASSESGSPQYF

v_gene: TRBV19
CDR3aa: CASSIGEVNTETQYF